This TCR beta chain was observed in a study of T cell changes during pregnancy in multiple sclerosis. Sequencing used immunoSEQ multiplex PCR; TCRdb keeps in-frame clones, though not all of them. This table holds tens of thousands of clones, 85% to 95% found once. The CDR3 loop spans 15 amino acids. The germline gives CDR1 MNHNS, CDR2 SASEGT. Trimming at V came to 4 bases and at J to 2 bases, leaving 7 bases not matched to a gene. The V and J genes are TRBV6-1 and TRBJ2-7; TRBD1 aligns across 8 bases. The TCR comes from a female donor with multiple sclerosis, enrolled in a pregnancy study. The sequenced sample was CD8+ T cells from peripheral blood mononuclear cells, obtained in the second trimester of pregnancy. The CDR3 loop is CASSGTPGQAYEQYF. CDR3 sequence (DNA): TGTGCCAGCAGTGGGACCCCGGGACAGGCCTACGAGCAGTACTTC.